This entry lists 23 T cell receptor beta chains sequenced from one sample in a study of blood T cells in healthy people across ages (dated by TCRdb to between 2014 and 2017). Library preparation was by 5' RACE. Data came from an Illumina HiSeq 2500. A second PCR of 7 to 11 cycles was run with a J-beta primer mix and a sample-barcoded 5' primer. TCRdb's own reprocessing of the public reads used fastp at Q25 and MiXCR and kept productive beta chains. One record per CDR3 amino acid sequence lists the most common genes and DNA. For this sample the table gives 550,000 to 800,000 distinct CDR3 sequences, of which around 21% were detected only once. The ten most abundant clones make up roughly 3.9% of the sample. Sequencing input: blood. The receptors come from a man between 65 and 85 years old in good health.

This clonotype was detected a few times. This sequence joins TRBV9 and TRBJ2-5; 12 bases are a match to TRBD2. CDR3 length: 17 amino acids. CDR1 and CDR2 from the germline V gene are SGDLS and YYNGEE. After removal of 4 bases from V and 1 base from J, the junction contained 8 bases not matched to a gene. In DNA, the CDR3 is TGTGCCAGCAGCCTCGGAGCTAGCGGGAGGGTCCAAGAGACCCAGTACTTC. Translating it yields CASSLGASGRVQETQYF.

This clonotype occurred a few times. The chain recombines TRBV10-3 with TRBJ2-1; TRBD2 aligns across 8 bases. Trimming removed 5 bases from V and 6 bases from J; junction bases left unmatched: 3. The CDR3 is 13 amino acids. The germline V gene encodes CDR1 ENHRY and CDR2 SYGVKD. The CDR3 DNA is TGTGCCATCAGTTTGGGACTAGGCAATGAGCAGTTCTTC. Its protein is CAISLGLGNEQFF.

This chain links TRBV20-1 with TRBJ2-5, with D unclear. V was clipped by 1 base and J by 6 bases, with 3 bases between them. The CDR3 runs to 10 residues. Germline assignment: CDR1 DFQATT and CDR2 SNEGSKA (reference sequence). This chain's CDR3 is CSARVQTQYF. The CDR3 DNA reads TGCAGTGCTAGAGTACAGACCCAGTACTTC.

This clonotype showed up just a few times. The germline gene is not matched at one end of the junction; a read error may be the cause. The genes are TRBV5-6 and TRBJ2-7; TRBD1 matches 10 bases. Germline V CDR1 and CDR2: SGHDT, YYEEEE. The length of the CDR3 is 15 residues. CDR3 coding DNA: TGTGTCAGCAGCCCTAGGGACAGGGGAACCTACGAGCAGTACTTC. Its translation is CVSSPRDRGTYEQYF.

This clonotype was observed a few times. The chain links TRBV6-6 to TRBJ1-6; no definite D call. The CDR3 has 13 residues. Germline V gene lookup returns CDR1 MNHNY and CDR2 SVGAGI (reference sequence). The ends were cut back, 5 bases at V and 15 bases at J, with 17 bases in the middle. The CDR3 loop reads CASSLTSGERLHF. The CDR3 DNA follows: TGTGCCAGCAGTCTCACATCCGGGGAGCGCCTCCACTTT.

The chain recombines TRBV7-2 with TRBJ2-1; 10 nucleotides match TRBD2. Looked up from germline, CDR1 is SGHTA and CDR2 is FQGNSA. Germline trimming cut 6 bases from V and 8 bases from J; bases unmatched to any gene: 10. This CDR3 has 15 amino acids. The CDR3 DNA reads as TGTGCCAGCAGATCTACTAGCGGGGTTTTCGATGAGCAGTTCTTC. Protein: CASRSTSGVFDEQFF.

To note about this clonotype: Germline is not matched at one junction end, which may reflect a read error. The chain's CDR3 is CASSYSPEPQYF. DNA of the CDR3: TGTGCCAGCAGTTACTCTCCAGAGCCCCAGTACTTC. The gene calls are TRBV6-2 or TRBV6-3 and TRBJ2-5; no firm D call. Germline assignment: CDR1 MNHEY and CDR2 SVGEGT. This CDR3 region has 12 residues.

The V gene is TRBV20-1, the J gene TRBJ2-5, with D perhaps TRBD1 (5 bases). This CDR3 contains 15 residues. The V gene's germline CDR1 is DFQATT and CDR2 SNEGSKA (reference sequence). V dropped 5 bases and J dropped 5 bases, with 21 bases sitting between them. CDR3 sequence reads: CSAVARDRVPETQYF. CDR3 bases: TGCAGTGCTGTCGCTCGTGACAGAGTCCCGGAGACCCAGTACTTC.

This clonotype was detected only a few times. V usage is TRBV5-1 and J usage is TRBJ2-7; the D gene could be TRBD1 or TRBD2 (5 bases each). Germline assignment: CDR1 SGHRS and CDR2 YFSETQ. The CDR3 runs to 16 residues. Deletions cut 0 bases from V and 0 bases from J, with 13 bases between. CDR3 region: CASSLEGRPVSYEQYF. DNA for the CDR3: TGCGCCAGCAGCTTGGAGGGACGGCCGGTCTCCTACGAGCAGTACTTC.

V gene TRBV2 combines with J gene TRBJ2-3, with D perhaps matching TRBD2 (6 bases). The CDR3 is made up of 14 amino acids. Trimming pared 7 bases from V and 5 bases from J, leaving 16 bases between. Per germline, CDR1 SNHLY and CDR2 FYNNEI. The CDR3 DNA reads as TGTGCCAGCAAAGGTCCGACGGGGGTAGATACGCAGTATTTT. It encodes CASKGPTGVDTQYF.

This clonotype was recorded a few times. The chain links TRBV3-1 to TRBJ2-5; D uncertain. The DNA matches TRBJ2-7 better at its end, which makes the J call doubtful. Germline CDR1 reads LGHDT; CDR2 reads YNNKEL (reference sequence). This CDR3 contains 14 residues. The CDR3 DNA reads TGTGCCAGCAGCCAAGACCCCGGTTTCTACGAGCAGTACTTC. This gives the protein CASSQDPGFYEQYF.

This clonotype was picked up many times. This sequence joins TRBV3-1 and TRBJ2-5; D uncertain. Germline values: CDR1 LGHDT, CDR2 YNNKEL (reference sequence). The V end lost 4 bases, the J end lost 5 bases, and 14 bases lay between the germline ends. This CDR3 is 14 amino acids long. The CDR3 sequence: CASSRGGRVETQYF. DNA for the CDR3: TGTGCCAGCAGCCGCGGTGGCCGAGTGGAGACCCAGTACTTC.

A note on this clonotype: A read error may account for a junction end that differs from germline. This chain joins TRBV4-3 and TRBJ2-1; 8 nucleotides line up with TRBD2. Germline V gene data show CDR1 as LGHNA and CDR2 as YSLEER. This CDR3 spans 15 amino acids. The CDR3 loop reads CASGQELAAYNEQFF. CDR3 bases: TGCGCCAGCGGCCAAGAACTAGCGGCTTACAATGAGCAGTTCTTC.

This clonotype was observed at least ten times. V and J are TRBV3-1 and TRBJ2-7; 7 bases agree with TRBD2. Looked up from germline, CDR1 is LGHDT and CDR2 is YNNKEL (reference sequence). CDR3 length equals 14 residues. V dropped 1 base and J dropped 2; count of bases not matched to a gene: 2. The CDR3 spells CASSQAGGTYEQYF. CDR3 DNA sequence: TGTGCCAGCAGCCAAGCGGGAGGAACCTACGAGCAGTACTTC.

Only a few counts were recorded for this clonotype. This sequence joins TRBV20-1 and TRBJ1-4; no clear D gene. This CDR3 contains 11 residues. Germline assignment: CDR1 DFQATT and CDR2 SNEGSKA (reference sequence). The ends were cut back, 5 bases at V and 7 bases at J, with 8 bases in the middle. CDR3 sequence (DNA): TGCAGTGCTGAGGGAAGTGAAAAACTGTTTTTT. This codes for CSAEGSEKLFF.

This clonotype was counted a single time. The chain is built from TRBV13 and TRBJ1-6; D gene unclear. The CDR3 totals 13 residues. Deletions cut 0 bases from V and 9 bases from J, with 6 bases between. CDR1 and CDR2 (germline): PRHDT, FYEKMQ (reference sequence). Written as DNA, the CDR3 is TGTGCCAGCAGCTTAGGGCGGCCTTCACCCCTCCACTTT. Its protein product is CASSLGRPSPLHF.

Note on this clonotype: An end of the junction does not agree with germline; a read error may underlie this. The chain couples TRBV20-1 to TRBJ1-6; D not certain. Germline CDR1 reads DFQATT; CDR2 reads SNEGSKA (reference sequence). This CDR3 comprises 13 residues. The CDR3 reads CSTRIGRDSPLHF. The CDR3 DNA is TGCAGTACTAGAATCGGTCGGGATTCACCCCTCCACTTT.

V is TRBV5-1 and J is TRBJ1-1; tentative D call: TRBD1 (5 bases). V shed 0 bases and J shed 5 bases, with 14 bases lying between them. Germline assignment: CDR1 SGHRS and CDR2 YFSETQ. This CDR3 has 15 amino acids. DNA for the CDR3: TGCGCCAGCAGCTTGGCTGCAGGGACGATAACTGAAGCTTTCTTT. This codes for CASSLAAGTITEAFF.

The table lists this clonotype with many counts. The genes are TRBV4-1 and TRBJ1-2; D is unclear. In germline, CDR1 is MGHRA, CDR2 YSYEKL. V gave up 0 bases and J gave up 4 bases, with 12 bases separating them. The CDR3 spans 15 residues. This CDR3 reads CASSQDPGDRYGYTF. The CDR3 DNA follows: TGCGCCAGCAGCCAAGATCCTGGGGATCGCTATGGCTACACCTTC.

J is TRBJ1-1 and V is TRBV4-1, with TRBD1 matching over 7 bases. Trimming removed 3 bases from V and 3 bases from J; junction bases left unmatched: 7. The CDR3 is made up of 15 amino acids. Germline V gene lookup returns CDR1 MGHRA and CDR2 YSYEKL. The CDR3 sequence is CASSHRQGLDTEAFF. In DNA form, the CDR3 reads TGCGCCAGCAGCCACAGACAGGGTTTGGACACTGAAGCTTTCTTT.

The rearrangement joins TRBV15 to TRBJ2-1; TRBD1 matches at 7 bases. The last part of the DNA fits TRBJ2-5 better; the J call may be wrong. Germline V CDR1 and CDR2: LNHNV, YYDKDF (reference sequence). CDR3 length: 13 residues. CDR3 in amino acids: CATSPDREETQYF. Here the CDR3 DNA reads TGTGCCACCAGCCCTGACAGGGAGGAGACCCAGTACTTC.

This clonotype was counted between two and nine times. The chain couples TRBV20-1 to TRBJ2-5; 7 nucleotides align to TRBD1. CDR1 is DFQATT, CDR2 SNEGSKA, per germline (reference sequence). V lost 6 bases and J lost 0; bases outside the gene matches: 7. The CDR3 length is 14 residues. The CDR3 spells CSAKGQRHQETQYF. In DNA form, the CDR3 reads TGCAGTGCAAAGGGACAGCGTCACCAAGAGACCCAGTACTTC.

This clonotype was detected a few times. DNA for the CDR3: TGTGCCAGCAGTCACAGGACAGGGCGAACAGATACGCAGTATTTT. Its translation is CASSHRTGRTDTQYF. J is TRBJ2-3 and V is TRBV28; TRBD1 aligns across 8 bases. The CDR3 contains 15 residues. V lost 5 bases and J lost 3; bases outside the gene matches: 7. Germline-derived CDR1 and CDR2 are MDHEN and SYDVKM. The whole variable domain, remainder taken from reference TRBV28 and TRBJ2-3, is DVKVTQSSRYLVKRTGEKVFLECVQDMDHENMFWYRQDPGLGLRLIYFSYDVKMKEKGDIPEGYSVSREKKERFSLILESASTNQTSMYLCASSHRTGRTDTQYFGPGTRLTVL.